These T cell receptor beta chains were read from a single sample in a study of OX40 agonist ivuxolimab in advanced cancers. Assay: immunoSEQ multiplex PCR; the TCRdb copy retains only in-frame clones and omits some. The sample holds tens of thousands of clones; approximately 80% are singletons and the top ten take less than 0.9%. This material consisted of CD4+ or CD8+ T cells sorted from blood, taken in a trial of the OX40 agonist ivuxolimab. These receptors originate from an adult with an advanced solid tumor such as melanoma, head and neck, liver or kidney cancer. CDR3s include the opening cysteine and the closing phenylalanine or tryptophan. Fields, in order: CDR3 DNA, CDR3 protein, CDR3 length, D gene, clone size, J gene, V gene. D genes are given only for firm matches. Expanded clones get a size class; other rows say once, few or many, or leave the size out.

CDR3 DNA: TGCAGCGTTGGGGGACAGTGGACTAGCGGGAGGGAAAGGACCGGGGAGCTGTTTTTT
CDR3 protein: CSVGGQWTSGRERTGELFF
CDR3 length: 19
D gene: TRBD2
clone size: few
J gene: TRBJ2-2
V gene: TRBV29-1

CDR3 DNA: TGTGCCAGCAGCTTAGTGGGACAGAGCACAGATACGCAGTATTTT
CDR3 protein: CASSLVGQSTDTQYF
CDR3 length: 15
D gene: TRBD1
clone size: NA
J gene: TRBJ2-3
V gene: TRBV7-6

CDR3 DNA: TGTGCCAGCAGCTTGGAGGGAGCCAAAAACATTCAGTACTTC
CDR3 protein: CASSLEGAKNIQYF
CDR3 length: 14
D gene: NA
clone size: NA
J gene: TRBJ2-4
V gene: TRBV7-2

CDR3 DNA: TGCGCCAGCAGCTTGCGGACTCAGAACACCGGGGAGCTGTTTTTT
CDR3 protein: CASSLRTQNTGELFF
CDR3 length: 15
D gene: NA
clone size: NA
J gene: TRBJ2-2
V gene: TRBV5-1

CDR3 DNA: TGCGCCAGCAGTGGGGCGGCCCAAGAGACCCAGTACTTC
CDR3 protein: CASSGAAQETQYF
CDR3 length: 13
D gene: NA
clone size: NA
J gene: TRBJ2-5
V gene: TRBV5-1

CDR3 DNA: TGCGCCAGCAGCTTGGTCGGGGGCAGCACCGGGGAGCTGTTTTTT
CDR3 protein: CASSLVGGSTGELFF
CDR3 length: 15
D gene: NA
clone size: NA
J gene: TRBJ2-2
V gene: TRBV5-1

CDR3 DNA: TGCGCCACCTGGGACAGATACCCCTATGGCTACACCTTC
CDR3 protein: CATWDRYPYGYTF
CDR3 length: 13
D gene: TRBD1
clone size: NA
J gene: TRBJ1-2
V gene: TRBV10-2

CDR3 DNA: TGCGCCAGCACCATCGGACTAGCGGGAGAGACCCAGTACTTC
CDR3 protein: CASTIGLAGETQYF
CDR3 length: 14
D gene: TRBD2
clone size: NA
J gene: TRBJ2-5
V gene: TRBV5-1

CDR3 DNA: TGTGCCAGCAGCTTAGACGGGGGAAGCACAGATACGCAGTATTTT
CDR3 protein: CASSLDGGSTDTQYF
CDR3 length: 15
D gene: NA
clone size: NA
J gene: TRBJ2-3
V gene: TRBV7-2

CDR3 DNA: TGTGCCAGCAGTGACTACAGGGTTGGAAACACCATATATTTT
CDR3 protein: CASSDYRVGNTIYF
CDR3 length: 14
D gene: NA
clone size: NA
J gene: TRBJ1-3
V gene: TRBV2

CDR3 DNA: TGTGCCAGCAGCTTAGCGGGGCCCTCCTACGAGCAGTACTTC
CDR3 protein: CASSLAGPSYEQYF
CDR3 length: 14
D gene: NA
clone size: NA
J gene: TRBJ2-7
V gene: TRBV7-8

CDR3 DNA: TGTGCCAGCAGCTCGGGAAGGGCCAAAAACATTCAGTACTTC
CDR3 protein: CASSSGRAKNIQYF
CDR3 length: 14
D gene: NA
clone size: NA
J gene: TRBJ2-4
V gene: TRBV11-2

CDR3 DNA: TGTGCCAGCATCTCCTTAGGGGGGGCCTATGGCTACACCTTC
CDR3 protein: CASISLGGAYGYTF
CDR3 length: 14
D gene: NA
clone size: few
J gene: TRBJ1-2
V gene: TRBV28

CDR3 DNA: TGTGCCAGTAGCCGGGACAGACCTTCCAATGAGCAGTTCTTC
CDR3 protein: CASSRDRPSNEQFF
CDR3 length: 14
D gene: TRBD1
clone size: NA
J gene: TRBJ2-1
V gene: TRBV19

CDR3 DNA: TGTGCCAGCAGCTTATCTCAGGGCTACACTGAAGCTTTCTTT
CDR3 protein: CASSLSQGYTEAFF
CDR3 length: 14
D gene: NA
clone size: NA
J gene: TRBJ1-1
V gene: TRBV5-6

CDR3 DNA: TGTGCCAGCGGAGTTACAAACGGGGAGCTGTTTTTT
CDR3 protein: CASGVTNGELFF
CDR3 length: 12
D gene: NA
clone size: NA
J gene: TRBJ2-2
V gene: TRBV6-6

CDR3 DNA: TGTGCCAGTAGTATAACTCAGGGGAACGGCTACACCTTC
CDR3 protein: CASSITQGNGYTF
CDR3 length: 13
D gene: NA
clone size: NA
J gene: TRBJ1-2
V gene: TRBV19

CDR3 DNA: TGTGCCAGCTCACGTGACAGGGGGCGGTGGAACTATGGCTACACCTTC
CDR3 protein: CASSRDRGRWNYGYTF
CDR3 length: 16
D gene: TRBD1
clone size: NA
J gene: TRBJ1-2
V gene: TRBV18

CDR3 DNA: TGTGCCAGCAGTGACGGGCCCCACGTTGGCTACACCTTC
CDR3 protein: CASSDGPHVGYTF
CDR3 length: 13
D gene: NA
clone size: NA
J gene: TRBJ1-2
V gene: TRBV6-1

CDR3 DNA: TGTGCCAGCAGCAGCGCCAGGGGCCGGGGCAATGAGCAGTTCTTC
CDR3 protein: CASSSARGRGNEQFF
CDR3 length: 15
D gene: NA
clone size: NA
J gene: TRBJ2-1
V gene: TRBV2

CDR3 DNA: TGCGCCAGCAGCTCGAAGACTAGCGGGGTTTACAATGAGCAGTTCTTC
CDR3 protein: CASSSKTSGVYNEQFF
CDR3 length: 16
D gene: TRBD2
clone size: NA
J gene: TRBJ2-1
V gene: TRBV5-1

CDR3 DNA: TGTGCCAGCAGCTCCCCAGGGGGGCACGAGCAGTACTTC
CDR3 protein: CASSSPGGHEQYF
CDR3 length: 13
D gene: NA
clone size: NA
J gene: TRBJ2-7
V gene: TRBV7-9

CDR3 DNA: TGCGCCAGCAGCCAAGGACTCTCCCCCGGGTGGACTGGAAACACCATATATTTT
CDR3 protein: CASSQGLSPGWTGNTIYF
CDR3 length: 18
D gene: NA
clone size: NA
J gene: TRBJ1-3
V gene: TRBV4-1

CDR3 DNA: TGTGCCAGCAGCAAAACCAGGGGATCGCATGGCTACACCTTC
CDR3 protein: CASSKTRGSHGYTF
CDR3 length: 14
D gene: NA
clone size: NA
J gene: TRBJ1-2
V gene: TRBV21-1

CDR3 DNA: TGTGCCAGCAGTGATTGGGACAGGGCGACAAACACCATATATTTT
CDR3 protein: CASSDWDRATNTIYF
CDR3 length: 15
D gene: TRBD1
clone size: NA
J gene: TRBJ1-3
V gene: TRBV6-1